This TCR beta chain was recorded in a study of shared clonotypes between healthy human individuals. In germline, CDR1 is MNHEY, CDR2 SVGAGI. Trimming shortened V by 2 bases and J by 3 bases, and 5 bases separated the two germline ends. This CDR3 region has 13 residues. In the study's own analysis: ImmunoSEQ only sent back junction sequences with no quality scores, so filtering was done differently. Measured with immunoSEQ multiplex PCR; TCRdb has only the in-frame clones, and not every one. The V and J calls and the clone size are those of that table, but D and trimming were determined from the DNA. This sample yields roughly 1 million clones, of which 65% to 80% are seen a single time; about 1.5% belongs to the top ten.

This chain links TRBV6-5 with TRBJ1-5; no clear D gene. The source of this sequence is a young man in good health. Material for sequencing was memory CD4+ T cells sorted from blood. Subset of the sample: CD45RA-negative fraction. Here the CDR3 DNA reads TGTGCCAGCAGTTACGGGGTCAATCAGCCCCAGCATTTT. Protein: CASSYGVNQPQHF.